The rows below give T cell receptor beta chains drawn from one sample of a study of blood T cell repertoires in COVID-19. Sequencing was performed with immunoSEQ multiplex PCR; in TCRdb, only in-frame clones are kept and a portion is missing. The data show some 370,000 clones, around 90% seen once. Sequenced material: peripheral blood. Source of these receptors: a man between 18 and 35 years old with active or convalescent COVID-19. The CDR3 runs from the conserved cysteine through the conserved F or W.

V,J,CDR3
TRBV5-4,TRBJ2-5,CASRRAPEETQYF
TRBV7-2,TRBJ2-1,CASRGVQTVRDEQFF
TRBV6-6,TRBJ1-1,CASSYRAGMTTEAFF
TRBV13,TRBJ1-2,CASSSRQRAYGYTF
TRBV29-1,TRBJ2-7,CSARGSYEQYF
TRBV19,TRBJ1-5,CASSTDNSNQPQHF
TRBV12-3/TRBV12-4,TRBJ2-7,CASSARGTYEQYF
TRBV5-6,TRBJ1-5,CASSWGTVNQPQHF
TRBV19,TRBJ1-6,CASSSLGLPAGSYNSPLHF
TRBV10-3,TRBJ2-7,CAISESTSSYEQYF
TRBV3-1/TRBV3-2,TRBJ1-1,CASSQEGGNTEAFF
TRBV4-2,TRBJ2-7,CASSQNLAGAYEQYF
TRBV19,TRBJ1-1,CASGQGWETEAFF
TRBV11-2,TRBJ2-7,CASSRDRANEQYF
TRBV7-9,TRBJ2-3,CASSPLTGGFGVDTQYF
TRBV11-2,TRBJ2-5,CASSLGFLGGPETQYF
TRBV27,TRBJ1-1,CASTAARGGFTEAFF
TRBV6-2/TRBV6-3,TRBJ1-2,CASSFNSGTGNYGYTF
TRBV7-2,TRBJ2-3,CASNQRRGAATDTQYF
TRBV27,TRBJ1-2,CASSLWDSSNYGYTF
TRBV5-6,TRBJ1-1,CASRVGSQPNTEAFF
TRBV28,TRBJ1-6,CASTPTHRGNSPLHF
TRBV4-1,TRBJ1-4,CASSDLLILEKLFF
TRBV6-5,TRBJ2-1,CAIAPESSYNEQFF
TRBV27,TRBJ1-4,CARGNGAGDVLHATNEKLFF
TRBV7-2,TRBJ2-3,CASSLRRGGITDTQYF
TRBV4-2,TRBJ1-5,CASSQGTLDQPQHF
TRBV12-5,TRBJ1-1,CASGLVKGLTEAFF
TRBV28,TRBJ2-1,CASSLRDRAGEQFF
TRBV28,TRBJ1-5,CASSSRQSNQPQHF
TRBV7-2,TRBJ1-1,CASSPDGGGAEAFF
TRBV3-1/TRBV3-2,TRBJ1-2,CASSQAANYGYTF
TRBV5-1,TRBJ1-1,CASSYDRALNTEAFF
TRBV12-3/TRBV12-4,TRBJ1-2,CASSPDRHGYTF
TRBV19,TRBJ2-1,CASSIGLAGYNEQFF
TRBV10-3,TRBJ2-5,CAISDGEGETQYF
TRBV11-1,TRBJ2-5,CASSLTGDQETQYF
TRBV30,TRBJ2-7,CAWDGQGDSYEQYF
TRBV3-1/TRBV3-2,TRBJ2-2,CASSQDPNARTGELFF
TRBV7-2,TRBJ2-7,CASSLGLAAYEQYF
TRBV12-3/TRBV12-4,TRBJ1-2,CASTWDRVFGYTF
TRBV10-3,TRBJ1-1,CAIREDGRGPNTEAFF
TRBV7-9,TRBJ2-3,CASSFLAGGLDTQYF
TRBV18,TRBJ2-1,CASSPPSSDEQFF
TRBV30,TRBJ1-5,CAWSRQGGQPQHF
TRBV15,TRBJ2-7,CATSRDMEQDSYEQYF
TRBV5-1,TRBJ2-7,CASSGTSGGSYEQYF
TRBV30,TRBJ1-6,CAWSRGGYNSPLHF
TRBV28,TRBJ1-5,CASSAEPGQGGQPQHF
TRBV11-1,TRBJ1-1,CASSSDTHKKAFF
TRBV4-1,TRBJ2-4,CASSQGRGPENIQYF
TRBV29-1,TRBJ1-1,CSVGDSKAFF
TRBV30,TRBJ1-2,CAWGQNYGYTF
TRBV18,TRBJ2-1,CASSPLVRVAGDNEQFF
TRBV27,TRBJ2-1,CASTRGPPSGGAGEQFF
TRBV5-6,TRBJ1-1,CASSSGQGATEAFF
TRBV4-3,TRBJ1-2,CASSRDRGRVSYGYTF
TRBV15,TRBJ2-5,CATSHPQGGETQYF
TRBV11-3,TRBJ2-5,CASSLGTSGGQETQYF
TRBV6-5,TRBJ2-3,CASRDTDTDTQYF